These 13 T cell receptor beta chains were sequenced from one sample in a study of blood T cell repertoires in COVID-19. Measured with immunoSEQ multiplex PCR; TCRdb has only the in-frame clones, and not every one. The sample shows around 400,000 clones, 80% to 95% of them seen only once. Sequencing was done on a sample of PBMCs or T cells enriched from blood (not recorded which). The receptors were sampled from a woman aged 35 to 49 who had been exposed to COVID-19.

This clone has just a few counts. The V and J genes are TRBV30 and TRBJ2-7, with 11 nucleotides matching TRBD2. The CDR3 has 17 amino acids. Germline loops: CDR1 GTSNPN, CDR2 SVGIG (reference sequence). The V segment lost 4 bases and the J segment 7 bases; nucleotides outside the gene matches: 18. Here the CDR3 DNA reads TGTGCCTGGACCTCATCAAGGACTAGCGGGCCTAAAGTAGAGCAGTACTTC. Translating gives CAWTSSRTSGPKVEQYF.

This clone appeared once. This chain uses TRBV3-1 (or the pseudogene TRBV3-2) with TRBJ1-2; 9 bases are a match to TRBD1. Germline trimming cut 6 bases from V and 6 bases from J; bases unmatched to any gene: 20. Germline CDR1 reads LGHDT; CDR2 reads YNNKEL (reference sequence). The CDR3 is made up of 18 amino acids. CDR3 loop: CASRNTGGAGSKGDGYTF. CDR3 nucleotides: TGTGCCAGCAGGAATACAGGGGGCGCAGGTTCGAAGGGGGATGGCTACACCTTC.

The CDR3 DNA reads TGTGCCAGCTCACCAAACAACCAAGAGACCCAGTACTTC. This sequence encodes CASSPNNQETQYF. The V gene is TRBV18, the J gene TRBJ2-5; D gene uncertain. The CDR3 contains 13 residues. From germline, CDR1 is KGHSH and CDR2 LQKENI. Trimming cost V 2 bases and J 0 bases, with 4 bases left between them.

J is TRBJ1-1 and V is TRBV5-6; D not certain. V was cut by 2 bases and J by 2 bases, with 16 bases left in between. The CDR3 spans 16 residues. Germline CDR1 is SGHDT and CDR2 is YYEEEE. This CDR3 reads CASSFGGSMANTEAFF. In DNA form, the CDR3 reads TGTGCCAGCAGCTTCGGCGGTTCAATGGCCAACACTGAAGCTTTCTTT.

V is TRBV28 and J is TRBJ1-2; no firm D call. The CDR3 totals 10 residues. V shed 6 bases and J shed 5 bases, with 4 bases lying between them. CDR1 is MDHEN, CDR2 SYDVKM, per germline. Written as DNA, the CDR3 is TGTGCCAGCAGCCGTTATGGCTACACCTTC. Its protein product is CASSRYGYTF.

The rearrangement links TRBV9 to TRBJ2-3, with 10 bases that match TRBD2. The CDR3 extends over 15 amino acids. V shed 2 bases and J 3 bases; nucleotides not matched to a gene: 3. Germline V lookup: CDR1 SGDLS, CDR2 YYNGEE. CDR3 nucleotides: TGTGCCAGCAGCGTGACTAGCGGGTTTACAGATACGCAGTATTTT. It codes for CASSVTSGFTDTQYF.

The CDR3 DNA reads TGTGCCAGCAGCTTATGGGGGGTGAACACTGAAGCTTTCTTT. This gives the protein CASSLWGVNTEAFF. This rearrangement joins TRBV7-9 to TRBJ1-1; D possibly corresponds to TRBD1 (5 bases). Trimming cost V 2 bases and J 0 bases, with 7 bases left between them. The CDR3 runs to 14 residues. CDR1 SEHNR and CDR2 FQNEAQ come from the germline V gene (reference sequence). Looking up the rest from reference TRBV7-9 and TRBJ1-1 gives the full variable domain: DTGVSQNPRHKITKRGQNVTFRCDPISEHNRLYWYRQTLGQGPEFLTYFQNEAQLEKSRLLSDRFSAERPKGSFSTLEIQRTEQGDSAMYLCASSLWGVNTEAFFGQGTRLTVV.

V gene TRBV5-6 combines with J gene TRBJ1-1, with 8 bases aligning to TRBD1. V shed 4 bases and J 4 bases; nucleotides not matched to a gene: 9. The CDR3 loop spans 15 amino acids. Germline values: CDR1 SGHDT, CDR2 YYEEEE. The CDR3 DNA is TGTGCCAGCAGCACCCCGGACAGGGTCTTCACTGAAGCTTTCTTT. Translating gives CASSTPDRVFTEAFF.

The chain couples TRBV9 to TRBJ1-2; TRBD1 aligns across 11 bases. CDR3 length: 20 amino acids. The V segment lost 1 base and the J segment 0 bases; nucleotides outside the gene matches: 14. The germline gives CDR1 SGDLS, CDR2 YYNGEE. CDR3 in DNA: TGTGCCAGCAGCGTAAGCCCGGGACAGGGGGAAGTCGTAGCTAACTATGGCTACACCTTC. Its protein product is CASSVSPGQGEVVANYGYTF.

This clone was seen only once. The genes are TRBV5-1 and TRBJ1-2; 9 nucleotides match TRBD1. Germline V lookup: CDR1 SGHRS, CDR2 YFSETQ. J was trimmed by 6 bases and V by 3 bases; bases with no gene match: 6. This CDR3 is 14 amino acids long. The CDR3 sequence is CASSSRQGEDGYTF. CDR3 sequence (DNA): TGCGCCAGCAGCTCCCGACAGGGGGAAGATGGCTACACCTTC.

The J gene is TRBJ2-2, the V gene TRBV11-3; no clear D gene. Trimming pared 3 bases from V and 2 bases from J, leaving 7 bases between. The CDR3 is made up of 14 amino acids. Germline CDR1 reads SGHNT; CDR2 reads YENEEA. The CDR3 nucleotides read TGTGCCAGCAGCTTGGAGACCAACACCGGGGAGCTGTTTTTT. Translated, it gives CASSLETNTGELFF.

The rearrangement links TRBV5-1 to TRBJ2-7; D gene ambiguous. This CDR3 has 13 residues. From germline, CDR1 is SGHRS and CDR2 YFSETQ. Trimming took off 4 bases at V and 3 bases at J, with 11 bases between the two ends. DNA of the CDR3: TGCGCCAGCAGCCTATCCCTTTTCTACGAGCAGTACTTC. It translates to CASSLSLFYEQYF.

The CDR3 sequence is CASSMGQGEPDTQYF. The CDR3 DNA follows: TGTGCCAGTAGTATGGGACAGGGGGAACCGGATACGCAGTATTTT. The chain couples TRBV19 to TRBJ2-3; 11 bases are shared with TRBD1. The V segment lost 3 bases and the J segment 6 bases; nucleotides outside the gene matches: 5. CDR1 and CDR2 (germline): LNHDA, SQIVND (reference sequence). This CDR3 contains 15 residues.